Listed below are T cell receptor beta chains from one sample, sequenced in a study of shared clonotypes between healthy human individuals. Data came from immunoSEQ multiplex PCR; TCRdb stores just in-frame clones and leaves some out. The sample has under 1,100,000 clones; around four fifths are singletons. Sequenced sample: memory CD4+ T cells sorted from blood. The source is a man younger than 30 in good health. Each CDR3 is given with its conserved first and last residue. Fields, in order: D gene, J gene, clone size, V gene, CDR3 DNA, CDR3 protein. A D gene is named only where the DNA matches it firmly. Size is omitted from some rows. Given values are once, few, many or a class for expanded clones.

TRBD2 TRBJ2-1 few TRBV6-5 TGTGCCAGCAGTCCCGGCGCTAGCGGGATCAATGAGCAGTTCTTC CASSPGASGINEQFF
- TRBJ1-4 - TRBV12-5 TGTGCTAGTGGTTTGGTACATAACGATGAAAAACTGTTTTTT CASGLVHNDEKLFF
- TRBJ2-7 - TRBV6-6 TGTGCCAGCAGCTCCATTCCCTCCTACGAGCAGTACTTC CASSSIPSYEQYF
TRBD2 TRBJ2-3 - TRBV19 TGTGCCAGTAGTATGGGGGAGGGAGATACGCAGTATTTT CASSMGEGDTQYF
TRBD1 TRBJ1-5 - TRBV6-4 TGTGCCAGCAGTGAAGGGACAGGGGGCCAGCCCCAGCATTTT CASSEGTGGQPQHF
TRBD2 TRBJ2-1 - TRBV6-1 TGTGCCAGCAGCCCACTAGCGGGAGTGGGGGGTGAGCAGTTCTTC CASSPLAGVGGEQFF
TRBD1 TRBJ1-2 - TRBV18 TGTGCCAGCTCACCCTTCATAGATACAGGGGGCGCAGTCTATGGCTACACCTTC CASSPFIDTGGAVYGYTF
- TRBJ2-7 - TRBV9 TGTGCCAGCAGCGTAGCTGCGGGGGCCCCCCTCAGGCAGTACTTC CASSVAAGAPLRQYF
- TRBJ2-2 once TRBV7-9 TGTGCCAGCAGCTTAGCGTCGGCAGGCAACACCGGGGAGCTGTTTTTT CASSLASAGNTGELFF
- TRBJ1-2 - TRBV6-6 TGTGCCAGCAGAGGACGAGGGGGTGGCTACACCTTC CASRGRGGGYTF
TRBD2 TRBJ2-7 once TRBV4-1 TGCGCCAGCAGCCCGAGATTGCGGGGGGCCTCCTACGAGCAGTACTTC CASSPRLRGASYEQYF
- TRBJ2-3 - TRBV18 TGTGCCAGCTCACCACCTCGGGGGAGCACAGATACGCAGTATTTT CASSPPRGSTDTQYF
- TRBJ2-7 - TRBV5-1 TGCGCCAGCAGCTTAGTGGGGCCCTCCTACGAGCAGTACTTC CASSLVGPSYEQYF
TRBD1 TRBJ1-3 - TRBV5-1 TGCGCCAGCAGCTTCACAGGGGGTGCTGGAAACACCATATATTTT CASSFTGGAGNTIYF
- TRBJ1-6 - TRBV5-1 TGCGCCAGCAGCCAACGACAGCCTGGAAAACCCCTCCACTTT CASSQRQPGKPLHF
- TRBJ1-1 - TRBV30 TGTGCCTGGAGTGTTAGGGGATTTAACACTGAAGCTTTCTTT CAWSVRGFNTEAFF
- TRBJ2-2 - TRBV7-3 TGTGCCAGCAGCTTGGCCAGCTACACCGGGGAGCTGTTTTTT CASSLASYTGELFF
- TRBJ2-5 - TRBV6-5 TGTGCCAGCACTGAGGGAGTTTCGGGGGAGACCCAGTACTTC CASTEGVSGETQYF
- TRBJ2-7 - TRBV18 TGTGCCAGCTCACCGGAGGGCTACGAGCAGTACTTC CASSPEGYEQYF
- TRBJ1-1 few TRBV7-6 TGTGCCAGCAGCCTCAGGGAGAACACTGAAGCTTTCTTT CASSLRENTEAFF
TRBD1 TRBJ1-2 few TRBV4-1 TGCGCCAGCAGCCAAGGGGGGACAGTCGTCGACTATGGCTACACCTTC CASSQGGTVVDYGYTF
- TRBJ2-7 few TRBV10-3 TGTGCCATCAGCCTAAAACAGGGAACCTACGAGCAGTACTTC CAISLKQGTYEQYF
- TRBJ1-5 - TRBV28 TGTGCCAGTGGGGGGCCGGGTCAGCCCCAGCATTTT CASGGPGQPQHF
TRBD2 TRBJ2-7 - TRBV7-9 TGTGCCAGCAGCTTAGCAGGAATGGAGAGAGCGGGAGCTCGCTACGAGCAGTACTTC CASSLAGMERAGARYEQYF